The entry below describes one T cell receptor beta chain. No antigen is known for it. CDR1 SEHNR and CDR2 FQNEAQ come from the germline V gene (reference sequence). Trimming removed 0 bases at V and 4 bases at J, with 16 bases between. CDR3 length: 16 amino acids. This entry belongs to a study of cytomegalovirus exposure and HLA in healthy donors. As for the study in general: The 120 or so validation repertoires matched the 500 to 750 first-cohort repertoires in platform, a later analysis reported. General study points: One later analysis, an examination of the approximately 130 validation repertoires, found that first-cohort TCR clusters tended to co-occur in them.

The data were produced by immunoSEQ multiplex PCR, yet TCRdb's version contains in-frame clones alone and is incomplete. The data hold 89,000 or so clones, with approximately 94% observed a single time. This receptor was identified in a woman younger than 45 in good health and CMV-seropositive. The chain carries TRBV7-9 and TRBJ2-7, with D possibly matching TRBD2 (5 bases). Input material: PBMCs. This CDR3 is CASSLARGNGRYEQYF. The CDR3 nucleotides read TGTGCCAGCAGCTTAGCGAGAGGGAATGGTAGGTACGAGCAGTACTTC.